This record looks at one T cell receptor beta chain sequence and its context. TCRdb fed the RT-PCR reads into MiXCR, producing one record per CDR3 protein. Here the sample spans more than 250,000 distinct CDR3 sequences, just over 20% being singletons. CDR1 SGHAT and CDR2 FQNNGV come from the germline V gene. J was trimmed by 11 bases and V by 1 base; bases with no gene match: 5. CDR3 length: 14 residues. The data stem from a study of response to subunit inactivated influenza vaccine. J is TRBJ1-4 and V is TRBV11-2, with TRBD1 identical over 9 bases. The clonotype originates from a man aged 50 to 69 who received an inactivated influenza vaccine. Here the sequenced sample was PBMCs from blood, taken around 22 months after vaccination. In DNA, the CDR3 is TGTGCCAGCAGCTTAGCGGGACAGGGCCTGAAACTGTTTTTT. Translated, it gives CASSLAGQGLKLFF.